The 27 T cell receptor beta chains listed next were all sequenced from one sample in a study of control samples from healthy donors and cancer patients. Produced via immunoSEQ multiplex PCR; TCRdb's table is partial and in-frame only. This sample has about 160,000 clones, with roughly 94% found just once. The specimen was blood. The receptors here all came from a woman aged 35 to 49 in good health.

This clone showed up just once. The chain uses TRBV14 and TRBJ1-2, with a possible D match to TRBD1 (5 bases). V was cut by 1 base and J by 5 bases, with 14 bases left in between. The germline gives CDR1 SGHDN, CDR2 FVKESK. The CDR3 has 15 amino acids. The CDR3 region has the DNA TGTGCCAGCAGCCAAGCTAAGGGGTGGATTTATGGCTACACCTTC. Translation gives CASSQAKGWIYGYTF.

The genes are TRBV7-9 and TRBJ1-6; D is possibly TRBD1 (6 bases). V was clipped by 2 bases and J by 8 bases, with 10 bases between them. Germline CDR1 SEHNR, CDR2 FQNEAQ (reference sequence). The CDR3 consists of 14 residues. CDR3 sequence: CASSLQGSDSPLHF. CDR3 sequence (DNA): TGTGCCAGCAGCTTACAGGGGTCCGATTCACCCCTCCACTTT.

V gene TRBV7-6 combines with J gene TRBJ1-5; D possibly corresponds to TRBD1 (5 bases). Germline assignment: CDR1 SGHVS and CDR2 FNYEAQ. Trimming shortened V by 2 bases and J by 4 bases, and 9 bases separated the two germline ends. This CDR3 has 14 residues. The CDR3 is CASSLTAGNQPQHF. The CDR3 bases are TGTGCCAGCAGCTTAACGGCAGGGAATCAGCCCCAGCATTTT. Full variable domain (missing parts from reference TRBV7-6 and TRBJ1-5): GAGVSQSPRYKVTKRGQDVALRCDPISGHVSLYWYRQALGQGPEFLTYFNYEAQQDKSGLPNDRFSAERPEGSISTLTIQRTEQRDSAMYRCASSLTAGNQPQHFGDGTRLSIL.

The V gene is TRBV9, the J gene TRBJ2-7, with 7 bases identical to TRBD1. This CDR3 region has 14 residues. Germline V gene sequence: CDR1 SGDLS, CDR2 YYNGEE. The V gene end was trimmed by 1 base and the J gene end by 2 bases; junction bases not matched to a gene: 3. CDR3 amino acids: CASSVSGQPYEQYF. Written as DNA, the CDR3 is TGTGCCAGCAGCGTATCGGGACAGCCCTACGAGCAGTACTTC.

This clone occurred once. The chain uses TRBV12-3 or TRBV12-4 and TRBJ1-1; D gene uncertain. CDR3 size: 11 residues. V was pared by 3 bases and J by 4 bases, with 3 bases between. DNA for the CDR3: TGTGCCAGCAGTTTTGTCACTGAAGCTTTCTTT. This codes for CASSFVTEAFF.

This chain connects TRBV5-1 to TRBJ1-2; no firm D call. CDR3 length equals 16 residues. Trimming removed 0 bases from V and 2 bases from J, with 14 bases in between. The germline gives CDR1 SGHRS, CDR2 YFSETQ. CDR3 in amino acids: CASSLVWSRSNYGYTF. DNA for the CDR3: TGCGCCAGCAGCTTGGTCTGGTCACGGAGCAACTATGGCTACACCTTC.

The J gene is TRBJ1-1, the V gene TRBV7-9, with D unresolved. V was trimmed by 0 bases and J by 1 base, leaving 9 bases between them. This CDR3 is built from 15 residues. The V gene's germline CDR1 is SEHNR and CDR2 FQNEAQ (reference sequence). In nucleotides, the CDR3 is TGTGCCAGCAGCTTAGCTTTAGCCGAGAACACTGAAGCTTTCTTT. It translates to CASSLALAENTEAFF.

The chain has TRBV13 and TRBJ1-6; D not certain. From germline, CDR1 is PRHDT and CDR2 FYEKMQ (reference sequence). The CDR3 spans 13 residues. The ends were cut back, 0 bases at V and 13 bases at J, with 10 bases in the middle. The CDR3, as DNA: TGTGCCAGCAGCTTAGGACACGTTTCTCCCCTCCACTTT. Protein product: CASSLGHVSPLHF.

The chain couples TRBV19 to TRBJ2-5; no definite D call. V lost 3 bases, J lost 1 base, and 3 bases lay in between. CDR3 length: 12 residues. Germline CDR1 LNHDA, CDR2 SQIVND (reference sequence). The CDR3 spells CASSISQETQYF. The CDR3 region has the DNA TGTGCCAGTAGTATTAGCCAAGAGACCCAGTACTTC. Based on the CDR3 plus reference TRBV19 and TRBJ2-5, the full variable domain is DGGITQSPKYLFRKEGQNVTLSCEQNLNHDAMYWYRQDPGQGLRLIYYSQIVNDFQKGDIAEGYSVSREKKESFPLTVTSAQKNPTAFYLCASSISQETQYFGPGTRLLVL.

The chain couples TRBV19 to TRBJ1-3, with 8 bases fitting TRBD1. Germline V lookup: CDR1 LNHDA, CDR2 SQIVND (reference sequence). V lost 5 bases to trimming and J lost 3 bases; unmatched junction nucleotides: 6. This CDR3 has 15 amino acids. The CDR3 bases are TGTGCCAGTAGTGCAGGACAGGGCTATGGAAACACCATATATTTT. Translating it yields CASSAGQGYGNTIYF.

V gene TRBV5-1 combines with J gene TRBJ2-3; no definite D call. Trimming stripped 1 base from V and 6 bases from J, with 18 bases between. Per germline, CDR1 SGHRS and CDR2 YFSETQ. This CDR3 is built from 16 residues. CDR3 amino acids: CASSLLGSVEVDTQYF. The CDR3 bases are TGCGCCAGCAGCTTGTTAGGCTCAGTTGAGGTCGATACGCAGTATTTT. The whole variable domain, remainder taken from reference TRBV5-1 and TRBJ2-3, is KAGVTQTPRYLIKTRGQQVTLSCSPISGHRSVSWYQQTPGQGLQFLFEYFSETQRNKGNFPGRFSGRQFSNSRSEMNVSTLELGDSALYLCASSLLGSVEVDTQYFGPGTRLTVL.

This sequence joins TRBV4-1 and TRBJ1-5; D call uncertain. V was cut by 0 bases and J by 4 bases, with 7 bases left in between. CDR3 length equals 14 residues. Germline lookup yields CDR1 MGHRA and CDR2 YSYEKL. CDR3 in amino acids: CASSQDAGNQPQHF. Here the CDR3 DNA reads TGCGCCAGCAGCCAAGATGCGGGGAATCAGCCCCAGCATTTT.

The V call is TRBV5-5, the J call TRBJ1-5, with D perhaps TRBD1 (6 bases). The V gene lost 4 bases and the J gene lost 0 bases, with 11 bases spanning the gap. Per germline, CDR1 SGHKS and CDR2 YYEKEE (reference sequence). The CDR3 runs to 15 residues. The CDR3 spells CASSRGTHSNQPQHF. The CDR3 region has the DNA TGTGCCAGCAGCCGAGGGACACATAGCAATCAGCCCCAGCATTTT.

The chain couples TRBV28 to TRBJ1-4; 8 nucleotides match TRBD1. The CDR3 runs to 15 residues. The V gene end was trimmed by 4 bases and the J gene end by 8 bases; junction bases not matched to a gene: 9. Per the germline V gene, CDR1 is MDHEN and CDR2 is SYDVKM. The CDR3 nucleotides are TGTGCCAGCAGTTATGCCCGGACAGGGATAGAAAAACTGTTTTTT. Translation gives CASSYARTGIEKLFF.

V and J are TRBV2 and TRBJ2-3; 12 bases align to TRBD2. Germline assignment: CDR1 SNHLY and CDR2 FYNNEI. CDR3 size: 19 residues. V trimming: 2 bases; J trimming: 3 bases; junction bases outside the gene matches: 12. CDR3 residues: CASSEPLAGGPEVTDTQYF. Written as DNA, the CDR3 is TGTGCCAGCAGTGAACCCCTAGCGGGAGGGCCGGAGGTGACAGATACGCAGTATTTT.

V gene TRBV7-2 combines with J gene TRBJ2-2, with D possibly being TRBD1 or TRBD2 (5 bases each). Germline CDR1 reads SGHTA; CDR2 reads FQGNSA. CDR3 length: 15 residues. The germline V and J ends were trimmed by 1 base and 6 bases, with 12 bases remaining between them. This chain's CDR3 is CASSLDPGSAGELFF. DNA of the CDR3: TGTGCCAGCAGCTTAGATCCAGGGAGTGCCGGGGAGCTGTTTTTT.

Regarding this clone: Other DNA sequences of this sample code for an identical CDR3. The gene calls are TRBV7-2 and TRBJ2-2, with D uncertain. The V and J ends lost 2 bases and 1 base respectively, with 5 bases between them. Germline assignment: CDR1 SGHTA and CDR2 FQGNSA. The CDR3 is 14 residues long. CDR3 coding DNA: TGTGCCAGCAGCTTATCGGGGAACACCGGGGAGCTGTTTTTT. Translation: CASSLSGNTGELFF.

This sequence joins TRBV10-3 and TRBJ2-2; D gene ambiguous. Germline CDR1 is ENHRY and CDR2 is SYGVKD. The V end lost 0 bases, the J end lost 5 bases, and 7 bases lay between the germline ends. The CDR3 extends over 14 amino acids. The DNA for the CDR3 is TGTGCCATCAGTGAGTCGGGGAAAACCGGGGAGCTGTTTTTT. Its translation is CAISESGKTGELFF.

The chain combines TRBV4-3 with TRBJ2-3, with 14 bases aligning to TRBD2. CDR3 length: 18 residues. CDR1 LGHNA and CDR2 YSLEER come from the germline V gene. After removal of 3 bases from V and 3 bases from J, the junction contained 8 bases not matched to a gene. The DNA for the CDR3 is TGCGCCAGCAGCCAGGGACTAGCGGGGGTTAAAAGGACAGATACGCAGTATTTT. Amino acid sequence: CASSQGLAGVKRTDTQYF.

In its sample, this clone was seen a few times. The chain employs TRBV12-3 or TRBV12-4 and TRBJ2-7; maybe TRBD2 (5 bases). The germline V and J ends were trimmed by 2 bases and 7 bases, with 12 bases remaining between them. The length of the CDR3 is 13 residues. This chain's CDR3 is CASSLRGRTEQYF. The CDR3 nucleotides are TGTGCCAGCAGTTTACGGGGTAGAACGGAGCAGTACTTC.

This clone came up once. The CDR3 DNA follows: TGTGCCAGCAGCTTACTGAGGGAACAGCCCCAGCATTTT. Encoded protein: CASSLLREQPQHF. This chain links TRBV7-2 with TRBJ1-5; no definite D call. The CDR3 sequence is 13 residues long. Germline-derived CDR1 and CDR2 are SGHTA and FQGNSA. V was cut by 2 bases and J by 7 bases, with 9 bases left in between.

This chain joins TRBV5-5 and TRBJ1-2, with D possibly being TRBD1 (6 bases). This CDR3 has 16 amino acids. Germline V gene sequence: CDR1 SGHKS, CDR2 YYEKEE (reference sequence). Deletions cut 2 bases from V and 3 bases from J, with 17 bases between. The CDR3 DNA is TGTGCCAGCAGCTTCATAGGGGGTGGGAAGTACTATGGCTACACCTTC. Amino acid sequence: CASSFIGGGKYYGYTF.

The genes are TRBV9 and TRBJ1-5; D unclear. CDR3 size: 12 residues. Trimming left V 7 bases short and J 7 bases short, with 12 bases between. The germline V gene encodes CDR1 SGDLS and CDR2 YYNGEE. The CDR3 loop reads CASGSKGQPQHF. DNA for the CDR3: TGTGCCAGCGGCTCCAAAGGGCAGCCCCAGCATTTT.

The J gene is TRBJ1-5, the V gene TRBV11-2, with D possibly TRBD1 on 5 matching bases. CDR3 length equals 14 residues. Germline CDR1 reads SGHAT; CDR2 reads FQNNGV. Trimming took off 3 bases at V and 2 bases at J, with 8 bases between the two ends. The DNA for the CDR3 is TGTGCCAGCAGCTTCGACAGTGGCAATCAGCCCCAGCATTTT. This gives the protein CASSFDSGNQPQHF.

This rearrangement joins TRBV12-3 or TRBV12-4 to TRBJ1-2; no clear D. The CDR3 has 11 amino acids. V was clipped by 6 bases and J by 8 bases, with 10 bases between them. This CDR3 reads CASSSFWGYTF. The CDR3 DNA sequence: TGTGCCAGCAGCTCTTTCTGGGGCTACACCTTC.

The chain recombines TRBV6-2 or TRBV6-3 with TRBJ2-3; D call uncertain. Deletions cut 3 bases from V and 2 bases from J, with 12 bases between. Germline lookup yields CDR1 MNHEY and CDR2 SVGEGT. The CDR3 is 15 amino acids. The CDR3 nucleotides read TGTGCCAGCAGTTATGTGGGTCGGGTCACAGATACGCAGTATTTT. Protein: CASSYVGRVTDTQYF.

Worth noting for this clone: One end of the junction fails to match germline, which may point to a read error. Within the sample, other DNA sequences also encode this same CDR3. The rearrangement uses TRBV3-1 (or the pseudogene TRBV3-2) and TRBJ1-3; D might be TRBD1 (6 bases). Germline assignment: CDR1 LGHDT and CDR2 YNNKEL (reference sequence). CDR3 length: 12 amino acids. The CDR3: CASSQNQRTAVF. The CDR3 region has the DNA TGTGCCAGCAGCCAAAATCAGAGGACAGCAGTTTTT.